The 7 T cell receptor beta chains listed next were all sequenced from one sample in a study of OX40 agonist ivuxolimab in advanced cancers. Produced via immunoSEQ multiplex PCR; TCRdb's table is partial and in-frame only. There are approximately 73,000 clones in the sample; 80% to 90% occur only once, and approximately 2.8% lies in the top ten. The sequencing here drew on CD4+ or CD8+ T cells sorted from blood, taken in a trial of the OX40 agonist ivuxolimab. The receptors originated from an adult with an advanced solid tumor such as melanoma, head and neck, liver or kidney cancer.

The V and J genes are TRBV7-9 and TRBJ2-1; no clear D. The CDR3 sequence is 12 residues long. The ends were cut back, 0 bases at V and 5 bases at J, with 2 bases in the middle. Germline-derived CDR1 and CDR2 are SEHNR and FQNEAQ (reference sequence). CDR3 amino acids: CASSLADNEQFF. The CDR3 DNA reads TGTGCCAGCAGCTTAGCGGACAATGAGCAGTTCTTC.

The CDR3 nucleotides are TGTGCCAGCGGTCCTCCCGTGGTGGGGGGGTACAATGAGCAGTTCTTC. This encodes CASGPPVVGGYNEQFF. V usage is TRBV5-4 and J usage is TRBJ2-1; 7 bases fit TRBD2. In germline, CDR1 is SGHNT, CDR2 YYREEE (reference sequence). J gave up 4 bases and V 7 bases, and 14 bases lay outside the gene matches. This CDR3 contains 16 residues.

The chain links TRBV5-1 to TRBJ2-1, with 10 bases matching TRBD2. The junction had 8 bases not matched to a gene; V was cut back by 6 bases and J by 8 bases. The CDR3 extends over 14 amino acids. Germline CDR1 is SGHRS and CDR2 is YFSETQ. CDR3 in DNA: TGCGCCAGCACCCAGCGGGGGGGCCAGGATGAGCAGTTCTTC. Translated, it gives CASTQRGGQDEQFF.

The CDR3, as DNA: TGTGCCAGCAGCTCCCTCGTGGGGGCAGACTATGGCTACACCTTC. Amino acid sequence: CASSSLVGADYGYTF. This chain connects TRBV7-2 to TRBJ1-2, with D perhaps matching TRBD1 (6 bases). V was pared by 4 bases and J by 3 bases, with 15 bases between. This CDR3 contains 15 residues. Germline CDR1 and CDR2: SGHTA and FQGNSA.

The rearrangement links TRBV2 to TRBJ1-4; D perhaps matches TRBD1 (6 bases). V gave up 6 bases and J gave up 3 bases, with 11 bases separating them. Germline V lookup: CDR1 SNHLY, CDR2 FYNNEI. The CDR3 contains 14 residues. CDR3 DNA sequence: TGTGCCAGCAGCGGGGGGCTCCCTAATGAAAAACTGTTTTTT. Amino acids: CASSGGLPNEKLFF.

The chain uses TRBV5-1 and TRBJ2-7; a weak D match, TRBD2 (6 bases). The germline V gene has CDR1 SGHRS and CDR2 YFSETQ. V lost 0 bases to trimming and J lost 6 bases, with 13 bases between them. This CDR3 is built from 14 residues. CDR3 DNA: TGCGCCAGCAGCTTGGTGGGAGGCAAGAGCGAGCAGTACTTC. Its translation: CASSLVGGKSEQYF.

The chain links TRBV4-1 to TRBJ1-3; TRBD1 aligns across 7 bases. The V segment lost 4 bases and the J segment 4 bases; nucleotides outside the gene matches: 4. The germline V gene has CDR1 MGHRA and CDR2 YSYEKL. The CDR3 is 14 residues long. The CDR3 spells CASSPPGQGNTIYF. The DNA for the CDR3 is TGCGCCAGCAGCCCTCCGGGACAGGGAAACACCATATATTTT.